This T cell receptor beta chain was sequenced for a study of OX40 agonist ivuxolimab in advanced cancers. For the study at large: The study treated patients with ivuxolimab, an agonistic anti-OX40 (CD134) antibody. Dose-escalation patients' cancers were hepatocellular carcinoma, melanoma, renal cell or head and neck cancer. Three patients got partial responses; one had hepatocellular carcinoma and two had cutaneous melanoma. General study points: Partial responders receiving 0.1-3.0 mg/kg showed among the lowest clonal expansion.

This clone has a single count. What it binds is not known. In germline, CDR1 is SGHRS, CDR2 YFSETQ. The V and J ends lost 0 bases and 7 bases respectively, with 8 bases between them. The length of the CDR3 is 13 residues. Sequencing used immunoSEQ multiplex PCR; TCRdb keeps in-frame clones, though not all of them. The table includes around 60,000 clones, about 89% detected once. The clonotype originates from an adult with an advanced solid tumor such as melanoma, head and neck, liver or kidney cancer. The material sequenced was CD4+ or CD8+ T cells sorted from blood, taken in a trial of the OX40 agonist ivuxolimab. The chain links TRBV5-1 to TRBJ1-5, with a weak D call TRBD1 (6 bases). The DNA of the CDR3 is TGCGCCAGCAGCTTGGACAGGGAACAGCCCCAGCATTTT. As protein: CASSLDREQPQHF.